Presented here are 2 T cell receptor beta chains from one specimen sequenced in a study of T cell changes during pregnancy in multiple sclerosis. Profiling relied on immunoSEQ multiplex PCR, and the TCRdb table lists in-frame clones only, not all of them. The repertoire includes about 100,000 clones, around nine tenths of them detected once, and 1.2% sits in the top ten. The sample in question was peripheral blood, obtained in the second trimester of pregnancy. Receptor source: a female donor with multiple sclerosis, enrolled in a pregnancy study.

V usage is TRBV27 and J usage is TRBJ2-4, with D maybe TRBD1 (5 bases). CDR3 size: 18 residues. Germline values: CDR1 MNHEY, CDR2 SMNVEV (reference sequence). V lost 4 bases and J lost 0, with 19 bases in between. Here the CDR3 DNA reads TGTGCCAGCAGTTCGCCAGGGCCTGACATGTTAGCCAAAAACATTCAGTACTTC. As protein: CASSSPGPDMLAKNIQYF.

This clone came up once. The chain uses TRBV15 and TRBJ2-5, with D possibly matching TRBD1 (5 bases). This CDR3 is built from 13 residues. Trimming stripped 1 base from V and 3 bases from J, with 6 bases between. CDR1 is LNHNV and CDR2 is YYDKDF in the germline V gene (reference sequence). The CDR3 DNA reads TGTGCCACCAGCAGAGTAGGGGAAGAGACCCAGTACTTC. Protein: CATSRVGEETQYF.